This record looks at one TCR beta chain sequence and its context. Its target is unknown. These data come from a study of coeliac disease. This table comes from immunoSEQ multiplex PCR, and its TCRdb copy is limited to in-frame clones, with some not included. The sample includes about 8,700 clones, 67% of them seen just once. General study findings and limits: According to the authors, this method cannot detect gliadin-specific T cells in an unbiased way.

With 7 bases removed from V and 7 bases from J, the gap between germline ends came to 20 bases. Germline V gives CDR1 SNHLY, CDR2 FYNNEI. This CDR3 spans 15 amino acids. The V and J genes are TRBV2 and TRBJ2-1; D might be TRBD2 (6 bases). Sequencing input: lamina propria lymphocytes from the gut. This clonotype was obtained from a woman aged 55-70 years with celiac disease. The CDR3 spells CASKHLSTSKNEQFF. The CDR3 DNA follows: TGTGCCAGCAAACACCTCTCGACTAGTAAGAATGAGCAGTTCTTC.